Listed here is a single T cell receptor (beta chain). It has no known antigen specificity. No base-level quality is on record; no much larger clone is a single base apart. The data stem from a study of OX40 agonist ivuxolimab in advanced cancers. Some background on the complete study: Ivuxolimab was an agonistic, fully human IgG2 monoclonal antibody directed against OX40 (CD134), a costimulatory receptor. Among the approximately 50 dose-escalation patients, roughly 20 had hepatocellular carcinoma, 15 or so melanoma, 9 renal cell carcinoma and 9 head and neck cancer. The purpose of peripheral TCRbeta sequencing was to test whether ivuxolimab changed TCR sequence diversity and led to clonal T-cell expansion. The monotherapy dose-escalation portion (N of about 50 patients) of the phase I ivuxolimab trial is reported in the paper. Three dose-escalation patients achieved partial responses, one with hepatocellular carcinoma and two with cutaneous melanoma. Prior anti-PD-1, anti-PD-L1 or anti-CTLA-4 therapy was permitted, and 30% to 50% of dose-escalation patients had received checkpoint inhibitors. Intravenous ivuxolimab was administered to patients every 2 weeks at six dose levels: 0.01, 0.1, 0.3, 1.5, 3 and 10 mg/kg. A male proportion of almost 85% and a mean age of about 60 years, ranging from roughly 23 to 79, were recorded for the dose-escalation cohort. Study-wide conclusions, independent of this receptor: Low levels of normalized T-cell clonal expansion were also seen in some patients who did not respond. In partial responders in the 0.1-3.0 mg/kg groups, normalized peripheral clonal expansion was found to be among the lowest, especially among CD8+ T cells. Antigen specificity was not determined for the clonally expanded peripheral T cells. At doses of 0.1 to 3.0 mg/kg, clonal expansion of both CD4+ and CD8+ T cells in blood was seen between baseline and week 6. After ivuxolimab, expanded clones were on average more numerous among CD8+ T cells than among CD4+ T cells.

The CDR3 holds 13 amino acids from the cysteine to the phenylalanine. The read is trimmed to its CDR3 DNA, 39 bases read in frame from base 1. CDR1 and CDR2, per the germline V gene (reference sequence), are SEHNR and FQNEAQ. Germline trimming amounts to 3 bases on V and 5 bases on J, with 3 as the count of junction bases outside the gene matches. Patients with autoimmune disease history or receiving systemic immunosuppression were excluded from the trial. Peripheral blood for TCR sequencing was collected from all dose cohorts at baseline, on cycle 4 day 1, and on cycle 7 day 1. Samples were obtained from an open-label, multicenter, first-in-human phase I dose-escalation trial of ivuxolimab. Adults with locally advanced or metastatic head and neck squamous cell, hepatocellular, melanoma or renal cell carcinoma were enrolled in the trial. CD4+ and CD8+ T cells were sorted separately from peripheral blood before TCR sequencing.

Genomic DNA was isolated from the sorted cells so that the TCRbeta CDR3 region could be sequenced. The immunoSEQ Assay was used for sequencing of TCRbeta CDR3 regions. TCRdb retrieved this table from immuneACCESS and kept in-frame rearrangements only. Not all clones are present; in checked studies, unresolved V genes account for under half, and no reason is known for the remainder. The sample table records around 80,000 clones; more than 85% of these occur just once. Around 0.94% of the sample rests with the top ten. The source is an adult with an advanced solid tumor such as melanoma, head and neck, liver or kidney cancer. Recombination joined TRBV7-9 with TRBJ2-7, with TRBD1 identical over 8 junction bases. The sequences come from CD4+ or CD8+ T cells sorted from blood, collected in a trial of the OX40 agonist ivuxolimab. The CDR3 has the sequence CASSLTGEDEQYF. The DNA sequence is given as TGTGCCAGCAGCTTGACAGGGGAGGACGAGCAGTACTTC.